These 22 T cell receptor beta chains share one sample of origin, sequenced in a study of blood T cells in healthy people across ages. Using a J-beta primer mix together with a sample-barcoded 5' primer, a second PCR was run for roughly 6 to 11 cycles. TCRdb called the 5' RACE reads again in MiXCR, with one record for every CDR3 protein. The sample consists of some 1.7 million distinct CDR3 sequences, roughly 27% of them appearing once. Sample: blood. Receptors were obtained from a woman aged 25 to 39 in good health.

The chain links TRBV10-3 to TRBJ1-2; possible D gene TRBD1, 5 bases. CDR3 length: 12 amino acids. The germline V gene encodes CDR1 ENHRY and CDR2 SYGVKD. V was shortened by 3 bases and J by 8 bases, with 10 bases between the two germline ends. The CDR3 coding sequence is TGTGCCATCAGTGAACCAGGGCGAGGCTACACCTTC. Its protein is CAISEPGRGYTF.

This clonotype was observed at least ten times. The gene calls are TRBV20-1 and TRBJ2-1, with 15 bases fitting TRBD2. V trimming: 1 base; J trimming: 5 bases; junction bases outside the gene matches: 12. CDR3 length: 19 residues. Germline lookup yields CDR1 DFQATT and CDR2 SNEGSKA (reference sequence). In nucleotides, the CDR3 is TGCAGTGCTAGAGGCCGGGGGACTAGCGGGAGGAATAGGGACAATGAGCAGTTCTTC. This sequence encodes CSARGRGTSGRNRDNEQFF.

This clonotype was seen many times. V usage is TRBV5-1 and J usage is TRBJ1-2; the D is unclear. V lost 3 bases, J lost 6 bases, and 9 bases lay in between. The CDR3 sequence is 12 residues long. Germline loops: CDR1 SGHRS, CDR2 YFSETQ. CDR3 in amino acids: CASSSSRDGYTF. The CDR3 nucleotides read TGCGCCAGCAGCTCCTCGCGCGATGGCTACACCTTC. Combining the CDR3 with reference TRBV5-1 and TRBJ1-2 gives the whole variable domain KAGVTQTPRYLIKTRGQQVTLSCSPISGHRSVSWYQQTPGQGLQFLFEYFSETQRNKGNFPGRFSGRQFSNSRSEMNVSTLELGDSALYLCASSSSRDGYTFGSGTRLTVV.

The table lists this clonotype with a count of one. The chain carries TRBV24-1 and TRBJ2-2; D not certain. Germline CDR1 is KGHDR and CDR2 is SFDVKD. The CDR3 totals 12 residues. The V gene lost 4 bases and the J gene lost 10 bases, with 9 bases spanning the gap. The CDR3: CATSESGKELFF. For the CDR3, the DNA is TGTGCCACCAGTGAATCGGGCAAGGAGCTGTTTTTT.

The chain joins TRBV29-1 to TRBJ2-1; D perhaps matches TRBD1 (5 bases). Germline V gene data show CDR1 as SQVTM and CDR2 as ANQGSEA. Deletions cut 1 base from V and 4 bases from J, with 11 bases between. This CDR3 has 14 residues. The CDR3 nucleotides read TGCAGCGTTGAAGCGGACACCTCTTACAATGAGCAGTTCTTC. As protein: CSVEADTSYNEQFF.

The rearrangement joins TRBV7-2 to TRBJ2-3; the D gene could be TRBD1 or TRBD2 (7 bases each). Germline V gene data show CDR1 as SGHTA and CDR2 as FQGNSA. V was shortened by 3 bases and J by 5 bases, with 27 bases between the two germline ends. The CDR3 runs 19 residues. The CDR3 nucleotides are TGTGCCAGCAGCTTTAGCGACAGGGTGATCGAGCGGGATCAAGATACGCAGTATTTT. Protein sequence: CASSFSDRVIERDQDTQYF.

The chain is built from TRBV5-6 and TRBJ2-5; D may be TRBD1 (7 bases). The CDR3 is 15 residues long. The V gene's germline CDR1 is SGHDT and CDR2 YYEEEE. Trimming took off 2 bases at V and 4 bases at J, with 15 bases between the two ends. CDR3 sequence reads: CASSFDTQGGETQYF. The CDR3 DNA is TGTGCCAGCAGCTTCGACACCCAGGGGGGAGAGACCCAGTACTTC.

This clonotype was detected a few times. This chain connects TRBV7-2 to TRBJ2-7, with D possibly matching TRBD2 (5 bases). Germline CDR1 SGHTA, CDR2 FQGNSA. With 4 bases removed from V and 0 bases from J, the gap between germline ends came to 22 bases. The CDR3 consists of 18 residues. CDR3 bases: TGTGCCAGCAGCTACTCTTTTGCGTCGAGGGTATCCTCCTACGAGCAGTACTTC. As protein: CASSYSFASRVSSYEQYF.

In this sample, this clonotype turned up a few times. The genes are TRBV7-2 and TRBJ2-3; 7 bases are shared with TRBD1. Trimming removed 1 base from V and 2 bases from J; junction bases left unmatched: 6. CDR3 length: 16 amino acids. CDR1 SGHTA and CDR2 FQGNSA come from the germline V gene. The CDR3 DNA follows: TGTGCCAGCAGCTTAGTTACTGACAGGGTCACAGATACGCAGTATTTT. Translating gives CASSLVTDRVTDTQYF.

The chain uses TRBV18 and TRBJ2-4; the D is unclear. V dropped 3 bases and J dropped 1 base, with 10 bases sitting between them. Germline V gene lookup returns CDR1 KGHSH and CDR2 LQKENI. The length of the CDR3 is 15 residues. The CDR3 is CASSPYGVAKNIQYF. The CDR3 bases are TGTGCCAGCTCACCTTATGGCGTGGCCAAAAACATTCAGTACTTC.

This rearrangement joins TRBV9 to TRBJ2-1; TRBD2 agrees at 11 bases. The ends lost 4 bases at V and 9 bases at J; junction bases unmatched: 9. The length of the CDR3 is 15 residues. Per the germline V gene, CDR1 is SGDLS and CDR2 is YYNGEE. The CDR3 reads CASSPGLAVRREQFF. DNA for the CDR3: TGTGCCAGCAGCCCGGGACTAGCGGTCCGCCGTGAGCAGTTCTTC.

This sequence joins TRBV20-1 and TRBJ2-5, with 10 nucleotides matching TRBD2. The length of the CDR3 is 13 residues. V lost 5 bases to trimming and J lost 5 bases; unmatched junction nucleotides: 5. Germline V gene sequence: CDR1 DFQATT, CDR2 SNEGSKA (reference sequence). CDR3 sequence (DNA): TGCAGTGCTCTACTAGCGGGGTATGAGACCCAGTACTTC. Protein product: CSALLAGYETQYF.

V is TRBV25-1 and J is TRBJ2-4, with D possibly being TRBD1 or TRBD2 (6 bases each). CDR3 length equals 15 residues. The V end was cut by 3 bases, the J end by 13 bases, with 22 bases between. Germline values: CDR1 MGHDK, CDR2 SYGVNS. CDR3 bases: TGTGCCAGCAGTGACGGTGGGGGGCCGGGGAATGAGCAGTACTTC. This sequence encodes CASSDGGGPGNEQYF.

This clonotype was counted a few times. The chain links TRBV5-1 to TRBJ2-1; D uncertain. CDR1 SGHRS and CDR2 YFSETQ come from the germline V gene. The V end was cut by 0 bases, the J end by 5 bases, with 6 bases between. The CDR3 totals 13 residues. CDR3 region: CASSLEPHNEQFF. The CDR3 nucleotides are TGCGCCAGCAGCTTGGAGCCCCACAATGAGCAGTTCTTC.

The table lists this clonotype with a few counts. This CDR3 reads CASSLRDRTNNEQFF. CDR3 nucleotides: TGTGCCAGCAGCTTGCGGGACAGGACGAACAATGAGCAGTTCTTC. V usage is TRBV7-8 and J usage is TRBJ2-1; 8 nucleotides agree with TRBD1. The CDR3 sequence is 15 residues long. The V and J ends lost 3 bases and 5 bases, in that order; junction bases with no gene match: 6. Looked up from germline, CDR1 is SGHVS and CDR2 is FQNEAQ.

This clonotype was picked up many times. V gene TRBV29-1 combines with J gene TRBJ1-2; D gene unclear. The germline V gene encodes CDR1 SQVTM and CDR2 ANQGSEA. V lost 4 bases to trimming and J lost 4 bases, with 19 bases between them. The CDR3 is 15 amino acids. The CDR3 DNA reads TGCAGCGTTGGAGTCGAAGCCCCAAGAACCTATGGCTACACCTTC. It encodes CSVGVEAPRTYGYTF.

The table lists this clonotype with a few counts. The rearrangement joins TRBV5-1 to TRBJ2-7; TRBD1 is a possible D gene (6 bases). Germline values: CDR1 SGHRS, CDR2 YFSETQ. V was pared by 0 bases and J by 2 bases, with 12 bases between. The length of the CDR3 is 15 residues. This chain's CDR3 is CASSLALQGAYEQYF. The CDR3 DNA follows: TGCGCCAGCAGCTTGGCTCTACAGGGTGCCTACGAGCAGTACTTC.

This chain links TRBV28 with TRBJ2-2; 11 bases map to TRBD1. The ends lost 3 bases at V and 6 bases at J; junction bases unmatched: 3. CDR1 is MDHEN, CDR2 SYDVKM, per germline. The CDR3 length is 15 residues. The CDR3 nucleotides read TGTGCCAGCAGTTTGGGACAGGGGGTGGCCGGGGAGCTGTTTTTT. Its translation: CASSLGQGVAGELFF.

In regard to this clonotype: Compared with germline, one end of the junction differs, possibly owing to a read error. The chain combines TRBV7-3 with TRBJ2-3; no reliable D call. Germline V lookup: CDR1 SGHTA, CDR2 FQGTGA. CDR3 size: 12 residues. CDR3 coding DNA: TGTGCCAACAGCTTAACCGGAGATACGCAGTATTTT. This encodes CANSLTGDTQYF.

This clonotype was detected only a few times. This sequence joins TRBV5-1 and TRBJ2-7; possibly TRBD1 or TRBD2 for D (5 bases each). Looked up from germline, CDR1 is SGHRS and CDR2 is YFSETQ. The CDR3 loop spans 15 amino acids. V lost 0 bases and J 7 bases, leaving 17 bases between the germline ends. The DNA of the CDR3 is TGCGCCAGCAGCTTGGCAACAGGAGGCCTGGGGGAGCAGTACTTC. Its translation: CASSLATGGLGEQYF.

This clonotype has at least ten counts. The chain links TRBV12-3 or TRBV12-4 to TRBJ2-7; either TRBD1 or TRBD2 may supply D (5 bases each). V lost 1 base and J 7 bases, leaving 11 bases between the germline ends. The CDR3 runs to 13 residues. CDR3 sequence reads: CASSLVEGWEQYF. DNA for the CDR3: TGTGCCAGCAGTTTAGTCGAGGGGTGGGAGCAGTACTTC.

This clonotype came up many times. DNA for the CDR3: TGCAGTGCTAGGGGAGCGGTGTCCTACAATGAGCAGTTCTTC. Amino acids: CSARGAVSYNEQFF. V is TRBV20-1 and J is TRBJ2-1, with D possibly TRBD2 on 5 matching bases. V gave up 3 bases and J gave up 1 base, with 10 bases separating them. CDR3 size: 14 residues. Germline V gene data show CDR1 as DFQATT and CDR2 as SNEGSKA (reference sequence).